This passage covers 24 T cell receptor beta chains from one sample sequenced in a study of T cell repertoires in cytomegalovirus infection. These receptors are not linked to any known antigen. One entry per CDR3 protein, called by TCRdb with MiXCR from the reads. The sample has about 920,000 distinct CDR3 sequences; approximately 31% are singletons. This specimen consisted of cultured CD8+ T cells from PBMCs, obtained from culture after CMV antigen stimulation. Source of these receptors: a human donor in good health (CMV status not recorded). Some clones in this sample may be carry-over from other donors' samples.

This clonotype was observed a handful of times. The rearrangement joins TRBV20-1 to TRBJ1-5, with D unclear. Germline V lookup: CDR1 DFQATT, CDR2 SNEGSKA (reference sequence). The V end was cut by 7 bases, the J end by 2 bases, with 18 bases between. This CDR3 region has 15 residues. CDR3 residues: CSVDPSGGGNQPQHF. CDR3 nucleotide sequence: TGCAGTGTCGATCCGTCTGGCGGAGGCAATCAGCCCCAGCATTTT.

The rearrangement uses TRBV29-1 and TRBJ1-1; TRBD1 matches 9 bases. Unmatched junction bases numbered 14, after V lost 5 bases and J lost 7 bases. Germline CDR1 SQVTM, CDR2 ANQGSEA. The CDR3 covers 15 residues. CDR3 DNA: TGCAGCGTTTCGTTTTCCGGGACAGGGACCGATGAAGCTTTCTTT. This sequence encodes CSVSFSGTGTDEAFF. Based on the CDR3 plus reference TRBV29-1 and TRBJ1-1, the full variable domain is SAVISQKPSRDICQRGTSLTIQCQVDSQVTMMFWYRQQPGQSLTLIATANQGSEATYESGFVIDKFPISRPNLTFSTLTVSNMSPEDSSIYLCSVSFSGTGTDEAFFGQGTRLTVV.

This sequence joins TRBV4-1 and TRBJ2-3; 9 bases are a match to TRBD1. The CDR3 runs 17 residues. The J segment lost 5 bases and the V segment lost 1 base, leaving 10 bases of the junction unmatched. Germline loops: CDR1 MGHRA, CDR2 YSYEKL. In DNA form, the CDR3 reads TGCGCCAGCAGCCAAGGGTGGACAGGGGACTTTAGAGATACGCAGTATTTT. Its protein is CASSQGWTGDFRDTQYF.

There are many counts of this clonotype. The J gene is TRBJ2-4, the V gene TRBV7-2, with D uncertain. Germline assignment: CDR1 SGHTA and CDR2 FQGNSA. The V and J ends lost 4 bases and 0 bases respectively, with 13 bases between them. The CDR3 runs 16 residues. The CDR3 DNA sequence: TGTGCCAGCAGCTCGATCCGGGTCCTAGCCAAAAACATTCAGTACTTC. It encodes CASSSIRVLAKNIQYF.

This clonotype appeared many times. The chain couples TRBV7-3 to TRBJ2-2; the D gene could be TRBD1 or TRBD2 (5 bases each). CDR1 is SGHTA and CDR2 is FQGTGA in the germline V gene. V lost 4 bases, J lost 3 bases, and 24 bases lay in between. The CDR3 runs 19 residues. The CDR3 spells CASSYWDPLPPKDTGELFF. The CDR3 nucleotides read TGTGCCAGCAGCTATTGGGACCCTCTACCACCGAAGGACACCGGGGAGCTGTTTTTT.

The genes are TRBV6-1 and TRBJ1-1; D ambiguous. CDR1 MNHNS and CDR2 SASEGT come from the germline V gene. This CDR3 has 9 residues. Trimming pared 3 bases from V and 11 bases from J, leaving 4 bases between. In DNA, the CDR3 is TGTGCCAGCAGTGACGCGGCTTTCTTT. It specifies CASSDAAFF.

The V gene is TRBV12-3 or TRBV12-4, the J gene TRBJ1-1; D perhaps matches TRBD1 (6 bases). V lost 6 bases, J lost 5 bases, and 16 bases lay in between. This CDR3 spans 14 amino acids. CDR3 sequence reads: CASSRGGSGTEAFF. The CDR3 nucleotides are TGTGCCAGCAGCCGAGGGGGTTCGGGAACTGAAGCTTTCTTT.

The V call is TRBV28, the J call TRBJ2-2, with D unclear. The CDR3 length is 16 residues. Germline V lookup: CDR1 MDHEN, CDR2 SYDVKM. The ends were cut back, 5 bases at V and 5 bases at J, with 18 bases in the middle. This chain's CDR3 is CASSPTVTLVTGELFF. The DNA of the CDR3 is TGTGCCAGCAGTCCCACAGTGACGCTCGTTACCGGGGAGCTGTTTTTT.

This chain connects TRBV10-3 to TRBJ2-3, with a possible D match to TRBD1 (6 bases). V was shortened by 7 bases and J by 4 bases, with 12 bases between the two germline ends. CDR1 is ENHRY and CDR2 is SYGVKD in the germline V gene. CDR3 length equals 13 residues. CDR3 DNA sequence: TGTGCCATCACCCCGACAGGCGCAGATACGCAGTATTTT. Translation gives CAITPTGADTQYF.

The chain recombines TRBV10-3 with TRBJ1-2, with D tentatively TRBD1 (6 bases). Germline V gene sequence: CDR1 ENHRY, CDR2 SYGVKD. The CDR3 runs to 14 residues. The V end lost 6 bases, the J end lost 4 bases, and 15 bases lay between the germline ends. The CDR3 bases are TGTGCCATCAGCGGAATGGACAGTCTCTATGGCTACACCTTC. Protein product: CAISGMDSLYGYTF.

The table lists this clonotype with a few counts. The chain employs TRBV6-1 and TRBJ2-7; D gene ambiguous. V lost 1 base and J 3 bases, leaving 16 bases between the germline ends. The CDR3 extends over 16 amino acids. In germline, CDR1 is MNHNS, CDR2 SASEGT. The CDR3 coding sequence is TGTGCCAGCAGTGAAGGTGCCCAGCCAGGCGGCTACGAGCAGTACGTC. This gives the protein CASSEGAQPGGYEQYV.

CDR3 region: CASSFARQESNGYTF. As DNA, the CDR3 is TGTGCCAGCAGCTTCGCAAGACAGGAGAGTAATGGCTACACCTTC. The chain uses TRBV7-9 and TRBJ1-2, with TRBD1 as a possible D gene (6 bases). Trimming pared 3 bases from V and 6 bases from J, leaving 17 bases between. Germline V gene data show CDR1 as SEHNR and CDR2 as FQNEAQ (reference sequence). CDR3 length: 15 amino acids.

The chain recombines TRBV7-9 with TRBJ2-2, with a tentative D call TRBD2 (6 bases). Germline V gene lookup returns CDR1 SEHNR and CDR2 FQNEAQ (reference sequence). V gave up 4 bases and J gave up 3 bases, with 12 bases separating them. CDR3 length: 15 amino acids. The CDR3 is CASSSAGKYTGELFF. The CDR3 nucleotides are TGTGCCAGCAGCTCTGCGGGGAAGTACACCGGGGAGCTGTTTTTT.

This clonotype has a count of ten or more. The chain joins TRBV2 to TRBJ1-1; a possible D gene is TRBD1 (6 bases). Germline values: CDR1 SNHLY, CDR2 FYNNEI. V dropped 5 bases and J dropped 1 base, with 11 bases sitting between them. The CDR3 sequence is 14 residues long. For the CDR3, the DNA is TGTGCCAGCAGTTTCGGACAGCAGAACACTGAAGCTTTCTTT. This codes for CASSFGQQNTEAFF.

This clonotype occurred a few times. The J gene is TRBJ2-1, the V gene TRBV7-6; 9 bases fit TRBD2. CDR1 and CDR2 (germline): SGHVS, FNYEAQ. Unmatched junction bases numbered 5, after V lost 0 bases and J lost 5 bases. The CDR3 has 16 residues. The CDR3 spells CASSLAASGINNEQFF. CDR3 in DNA: TGTGCCAGCAGCTTAGCCGCTAGCGGGATAAACAATGAGCAGTTCTTC.

This clonotype was counted many times. The chain carries TRBV6-5 and TRBJ2-7; perhaps TRBD1 as D (6 bases). Germline CDR1 reads MNHEY; CDR2 reads SVGAGI. The germline V and J ends were trimmed by 2 bases and 2 bases, with 7 bases remaining between them. This CDR3 contains 13 residues. CDR3 nucleotides: TGTGCCAGCAGTTACGGACAGACCTACGAGCAGTACTTC. Translating gives CASSYGQTYEQYF.

The chain links TRBV12-3 or TRBV12-4 to TRBJ2-4, with D uncertain. The V and J ends lost 8 bases and 4 bases respectively, with 21 bases between them. There are 16 residues in the CDR3. The CDR3 DNA reads as TGTGCCAGCGCCCCGACCGCAACCCCCCCGAAAAACATTCAGTACTTC. Translation gives CASAPTATPPKNIQYF.

This clonotype was observed a few times. This chain uses TRBV6-1 with TRBJ2-7; D possibly uses TRBD1 or TRBD2 (6 bases each). Trimming left V 6 bases short and J 5 bases short, with 20 bases between. The CDR3 consists of 15 residues. Germline loops: CDR1 MNHNS, CDR2 SASEGT. The CDR3 DNA reads TGTGCCAGCAGCGAACTAGGCCCCGGGGGCCACGAGCAGTACTTC. This gives the protein CASSELGPGGHEQYF.

This clonotype was observed a handful of times. V is TRBV27 and J is TRBJ1-1, with D possibly being TRBD1 (6 bases). This CDR3 is 13 amino acids long. V lost 2 bases and J lost 11, with 15 bases in between. Germline V lookup: CDR1 MNHEY, CDR2 SMNVEV (reference sequence). CDR3 sequence (DNA): TGTGCCAGCAGTTTAGCGACAGGTTATGGGGCTTTCTTT. Translating it yields CASSLATGYGAFF.

The gene calls are TRBV6-2 or TRBV6-3 and TRBJ2-1; 8 bases line up with TRBD2. Per the germline V gene, CDR1 is MNHEY and CDR2 is SVGEGT. V lost 0 bases to trimming and J lost 5 bases; unmatched junction nucleotides: 9. The CDR3 spans 17 residues. CDR3 DNA sequence: TGTGCCAGCAGTTACTCGAAGCGGGGGCCTTCACACAATGAGCAGTTCTTC. Translated: CASSYSKRGPSHNEQFF.

This clonotype was seen many times. DNA of the CDR3: TGTGCCAGCAGCTTAGAGGGCGGTTTGAAAGCCGTCACAGATACGCAGTATTTT. Its protein is CASSLEGGLKAVTDTQYF. V usage is TRBV7-6 and J usage is TRBJ2-3; D is unresolved. This CDR3 region has 18 residues. Germline V gene sequence: CDR1 SGHVS, CDR2 FNYEAQ. V lost 1 base, J lost 2 bases, and 19 bases lay in between.

The chain couples TRBV11-3 to TRBJ1-1; D remains unclear. V lost 2 bases to trimming and J lost 4 bases, with 8 bases between them. The CDR3 covers 13 residues. Germline lookup yields CDR1 SGHNT and CDR2 YENEEA. The CDR3 is CASSLRHPTEAFF. Here the CDR3 DNA reads TGTGCCAGCAGCTTAAGGCACCCCACTGAAGCTTTCTTT.

This clonotype occurred many times. The chain couples TRBV7-9 to TRBJ2-2; 7 bases are a match to TRBD1. V was pared by 5 bases and J by 5 bases, with 11 bases of the junction left unmatched. The CDR3 has 16 amino acids. Germline V gene lookup returns CDR1 SEHNR and CDR2 FQNEAQ (reference sequence). The CDR3 spells CASSVEQGPWTGELFF. The CDR3 nucleotides read TGTGCCAGCAGCGTAGAACAGGGGCCATGGACCGGGGAGCTGTTTTTT.

V usage is TRBV19 and J usage is TRBJ1-2; 9 bases align to TRBD1. The V and J ends lost 5 bases and 4 bases, in that order; junction bases with no gene match: 8. Germline V gives CDR1 LNHDA, CDR2 SQIVND (reference sequence). CDR3 length: 15 residues. In DNA form, the CDR3 reads TGTGCCAGTAGTCCGGGACAGGGAATAGGCTATGGCTACACCTTC. Its translation: CASSPGQGIGYGYTF.